Reported below is one T cell receptor (beta chain). In the authors' workflow: Cell counts per sample came from amplifying reference gene primers. Repertoires were generated with immunoSEQ multiplex PCR, while TCRdb's copy carries only in-frame clones and drops some. V, J and clone size are those of that table, while D and trimming were read from the DNA. The data show approximately 190,000 clones, about 88% seen once. The sample originates from a study of blood T cell repertoires in COVID-19. As for the study in general: Two negative PCRs, clearance, or symptom resolution characterized the recovered Cohort 3 donors. Italy, Spain and the United States were the sources of the convalescent and acute COVID-19 samples.

Germline V gene lookup returns CDR1 SGHAT and CDR2 FQNNGV. Trimming took 1 base from V and 4 from J; bases not matched to a gene: 11. CDR3 length equals 18 residues. Assignments of participants to cohorts depended upon their own reported clinical history. The sequenced sample was PBMCs or T cells enriched from blood (not recorded which). The sequence derives from a woman aged 40 to 49 in a cohort exposed to, infected with or recovered from COVID-19 (not recorded which). The rearrangement uses TRBV11-2 and TRBJ2-1, with 9 positions matching TRBD2. CDR3 DNA sequence: TGTGCCAGCAGCTTAGGTTGGGGACTAGCTGGATCTTACAATGAGCAGTTCTTC. Translated: CASSLGWGLAGSYNEQFF.